The 16 T cell receptor beta chains listed next were all sequenced from one sample in a study of T cell changes during pregnancy in multiple sclerosis. Method: immunoSEQ multiplex PCR; TCRdb's copy keeps in-frame clones and lacks some. The sample contains roughly 110,000 clones, under 95% of which appear only once. This specimen consisted of peripheral blood, obtained after pregnancy. The receptor source for this set is a female donor with multiple sclerosis, enrolled in a pregnancy study.

The V and J genes are TRBV6-1 and TRBJ2-3; TRBD1 agrees at 7 bases. The CDR3 is made up of 12 amino acids. The germline V gene has CDR1 MNHNS and CDR2 SASEGT. The J segment lost 4 bases and the V segment lost 8 bases, leaving 3 bases of the junction unmatched. The CDR3 DNA is TGTGCCAGCGTAAGGGGGCCAGATACGCAGTATTTT. This codes for CASVRGPDTQYF.

This rearrangement joins TRBV10-3 to TRBJ1-2, with D perhaps matching TRBD1 (6 bases). V dropped 3 bases and J dropped 5 bases, with 13 bases sitting between them. CDR3 length equals 14 residues. Germline loops: CDR1 ENHRY, CDR2 SYGVKD. CDR3 sequence reads: CAISEGSGDYGYTF. CDR3 DNA sequence: TGTGCCATCAGTGAAGGGTCAGGGGATTATGGCTACACCTTC.

The V gene is TRBV6-5, the J gene TRBJ2-3, with TRBD1 matching over 7 bases. V shed 2 bases and J 11 bases; nucleotides not matched to a gene: 10. Germline V gene sequence: CDR1 MNHEY, CDR2 SVGAGI. The CDR3 extends over 14 amino acids. The CDR3 DNA reads as TGTGCCAGCAGTTACACACGGGACAGCCCGGAGCAGTATTTT. Amino acid sequence: CASSYTRDSPEQYF.

This clone turned up a few times. The V and J genes are TRBV28 and TRBJ1-2; the D is unclear. Germline loops: CDR1 MDHEN, CDR2 SYDVKM. CDR3 size: 12 residues. The V gene lost 2 bases and the J gene lost 10 bases, with 11 bases spanning the gap. The CDR3 loop reads CASSLQAGYYTF. Written as DNA, the CDR3 is TGTGCCAGCAGTTTACAGGCGGGATACTACACCTTC.

The rearrangement links TRBV27 to TRBJ1-6; tentative D call: TRBD1 (6 bases). Between the trimmed V and J ends, which lost 3 bases and 9 bases, there was a span of 9 bases. Germline V CDR1 and CDR2: MNHEY, SMNVEV (reference sequence). The CDR3 has 13 residues. CDR3 in amino acids: CASSFRGSSPLHF. CDR3 DNA sequence: TGTGCCAGCAGTTTCAGGGGTAGTTCACCCCTCCACTTT.

This chain links TRBV19 with TRBJ2-7; TRBD1 aligns across 9 bases. Germline CDR1 LNHDA, CDR2 SQIVND (reference sequence). Trimming removed 5 bases from V and 4 bases from J; junction bases left unmatched: 9. There are 15 residues in the CDR3. CDR3 in amino acids: CASSLPGTGIYEQYF. CDR3 DNA: TGTGCCAGTAGTCTACCCGGGACAGGGATATACGAGCAGTACTTC.

This rearrangement joins TRBV5-4 to TRBJ2-7; TRBD2 matches 7 bases. The V gene end was trimmed by 4 bases and the J gene end by 0 bases; junction bases not matched to a gene: 4. Germline CDR1 and CDR2: SGHNT and YYREEE (reference sequence). This CDR3 is 14 amino acids long. The CDR3 loop reads CASSRSSGSYEQYF. In DNA, the CDR3 is TGTGCCAGCAGCCGGTCTAGCGGCTCCTACGAGCAGTACTTC.

The chain links TRBV9 to TRBJ2-3, with no clear D. The V and J ends lost 4 bases and 8 bases respectively, with 11 bases between them. This CDR3 region has 12 residues. CDR1 and CDR2 from the germline V gene are SGDLS and YYNGEE. The CDR3 DNA reads as TGTGCCAGCAGCCCCAACCCGGGTACGCAGTATTTT. This sequence encodes CASSPNPGTQYF.

This chain links TRBV7-8 with TRBJ1-5; maybe TRBD1 (6 bases). In germline, CDR1 is SGHVS, CDR2 FQNEAQ. Between the trimmed V and J ends, which lost 0 bases and 6 bases, there was a span of 12 bases. This CDR3 comprises 15 residues. CDR3 sequence reads: CASSLAIAGVQPQHF. The CDR3 DNA is TGTGCCAGCAGCTTAGCGATCGCAGGGGTTCAGCCCCAGCATTTT. Variable domain in full (rest from reference TRBV7-8 and TRBJ1-5): GAGVSQSPRYKVAKRGQDVALRCDPISGHVSLFWYQQALGQGPEFLTYFQNEAQLDKSGLPSDRFFAERPEGSVSTLKIQRTQQEDSAVYLCASSLAIAGVQPQHFGDGTRLSIL.

The chain employs TRBV6-1 and TRBJ2-7, with a possible D match to TRBD2 (6 bases). CDR3 length: 15 amino acids. Between the trimmed V and J ends, which lost 7 bases and 3 bases, there was a span of 19 bases. The germline V gene encodes CDR1 MNHNS and CDR2 SASEGT. The DNA of the CDR3 is TGTGCCAGCACCAAAGAGCGGGCTAGCATCTACGAGCAGTACTTC. Translating it yields CASTKERASIYEQYF.

The chain carries TRBV6-6 and TRBJ2-1; D not resolved. This CDR3 is built from 12 residues. The V end was cut by 2 bases, the J end by 4 bases, with 3 bases between. In germline, CDR1 is MNHNY, CDR2 SVGAGI (reference sequence). CDR3 in DNA: TGTGCCAGCAGTTACCCGTACAATGAGCAGTTCTTC. Its translation: CASSYPYNEQFF.

The V gene is TRBV27, the J gene TRBJ2-1, with a possible D match to TRBD2 (7 bases). The germline V gene has CDR1 MNHEY and CDR2 SMNVEV (reference sequence). Deletions cut 5 bases from V and 6 bases from J, with 20 bases between. The length of the CDR3 is 16 residues. The CDR3 nucleotides are TGTGCCAGCAGTCGCCGCAGGGGCTCTAGCGGCAATGAGCAGTTCTTC. Encoded protein: CASSRRRGSSGNEQFF.

The V gene is TRBV5-1, the J gene TRBJ2-3; a possible D gene is TRBD2 (6 bases). The CDR3 loop spans 13 amino acids. Trimming removed 4 bases from V and 5 bases from J, with 11 bases in between. Per germline, CDR1 SGHRS and CDR2 YFSETQ. The CDR3 spells CASSIRAGDTQYF. In DNA, the CDR3 is TGCGCCAGCAGCATTCGAGCGGGAGATACGCAGTATTTT. Combining the CDR3 with reference TRBV5-1 and TRBJ2-3 gives the whole variable domain KAGVTQTPRYLIKTRGQQVTLSCSPISGHRSVSWYQQTPGQGLQFLFEYFSETQRNKGNFPGRFSGRQFSNSRSEMNVSTLELGDSALYLCASSIRAGDTQYFGPGTRLTVL.

Note on this clone: An end of the junction does not agree with germline; a read error may underlie this. V is TRBV7-9 and J is TRBJ2-7, with a weak D call TRBD2 (7 bases). The CDR3 covers 14 residues. Germline CDR1 SEHNR, CDR2 FQNEAQ (reference sequence). The DNA for the CDR3 is TGTGCCAGCAGCTTAGGGGAAGGGGGAGGGCCCCCCCACTTC. It translates to CASSLGEGGGPPHF.

This chain uses TRBV13 with TRBJ1-5; 11 bases match TRBD1. Per the germline V gene, CDR1 is PRHDT and CDR2 is FYEKMQ (reference sequence). V was clipped by 4 bases and J by 6 bases; unmatched bases: 5. The CDR3 runs to 15 residues. For the CDR3, the DNA is TGTGCCAGCAGCTCTGGGACAGGGGGAGGTCAGCCCCAGCATTTT. It is translated as CASSSGTGGGQPQHF.

The gene calls are TRBV4-1 and TRBJ1-5; 9 bases fit TRBD1. The germline V gene has CDR1 MGHRA and CDR2 YSYEKL. CDR3 length equals 17 residues. V gave up 0 bases and J gave up 3 bases; unmatched junction bases: 6. The CDR3 coding sequence is TGCGCCAGCAGCCAAGACCTGACAGGGGGACTCAATCAGCCCCAGCATTTT. Its translation is CASSQDLTGGLNQPQHF.